The next 15 T cell receptor beta chains were all read from a single sample in a study of blood T cell repertoires in COVID-19. Here immunoSEQ multiplex PCR was the method, and the copy in TCRdb shows in-frame clones only, minus some. The repertoire holds about 180,000 clones, 60% to 80% seen once, with roughly a sixth in the top ten. Sequencing used PBMCs or T cells enriched from blood (not recorded which). These receptors all come from a woman between 45 and 65 years old who had recovered from COVID-19.

This chain uses TRBV9 with TRBJ2-3, with 8 positions matching TRBD2. CDR3 size: 17 residues. The germline V gene encodes CDR1 SGDLS and CDR2 YYNGEE. The V segment lost 4 bases and the J segment 4 bases; nucleotides outside the gene matches: 14. CDR3 protein: CASSPTQGSGVADTQYF. The CDR3, as DNA: TGTGCCAGCAGCCCGACGCAGGGTAGCGGGGTTGCAGATACGCAGTATTTT.

The genes are TRBV28 and TRBJ2-1, with 12 nucleotides matching TRBD2. The CDR3 has 15 amino acids. After removal of 7 bases from V and 3 bases from J, the junction contained 4 bases not matched to a gene. Germline CDR1 MDHEN, CDR2 SYDVKM. The CDR3 region is CASTRTSGNYNEQFF. CDR3 sequence (DNA): TGTGCCAGCACCCGGACTAGCGGGAACTACAATGAGCAGTTCTTC.

The rearrangement links TRBV18 to TRBJ1-1, with 7 bases aligning to TRBD1. CDR3 length: 15 residues. Germline assignment: CDR1 KGHSH and CDR2 LQKENI. V dropped 4 bases and J dropped 0; count of bases not matched to a gene: 5. In nucleotides, the CDR3 is TGTGCCAGCTCACGCCCGGGACAGTTGAACACTGAAGCTTTCTTT. Translated, it gives CASSRPGQLNTEAFF.

The V gene is TRBV6-5, the J gene TRBJ1-3; a possible D gene is TRBD1 (5 bases). The V gene's germline CDR1 is MNHEY and CDR2 SVGAGI. The CDR3 loop spans 15 amino acids. The V end lost 8 bases, the J end lost 4 bases, and 18 bases lay between the germline ends. CDR3 in amino acids: CASWGSGYHGNTIYF. The DNA of the CDR3 is TGTGCCAGCTGGGGATCAGGGTATCACGGAAACACCATATATTTT.

The chain has TRBV9 and TRBJ1-2; TRBD1 might be the D (6 bases). Germline CDR1 is SGDLS and CDR2 is YYNGEE. V lost 3 bases to trimming and J lost 8 bases, with 20 bases between them. This CDR3 contains 15 residues. CDR3 residues: CASSADPGQGYGYTF. CDR3 DNA sequence: TGTGCCAGCAGCGCGGACCCAGGGCAGGGGTACGGCTACACCTTC. Based on the CDR3 plus reference TRBV9 and TRBJ1-2, the full variable domain is DSGVTQTPKHLITATGQRVTLRCSPRSGDLSVYWYQQSLDQGLQFLIQYYNGEERAKGNILERFSAQQFPDLHSELNLSSLELGDSALYFCASSADPGQGYGYTFGSGTRLTVV.

V usage is TRBV27 and J usage is TRBJ2-2; 8 bases map to TRBD2. J lost 4 bases, V lost 5 bases, and 12 bases had no gene match. The CDR3 totals 17 residues. Germline CDR1 reads MNHEY; CDR2 reads SMNVEV (reference sequence). The CDR3 here is CASSPASGSTSTGELFF. The CDR3 DNA reads as TGTGCCAGCAGTCCAGCCAGCGGGAGTACGAGCACCGGGGAGCTGTTTTTT.

This clone has a handful of counts. The rearrangement joins TRBV5-6 to TRBJ2-7, with 7 bases that match TRBD1. The CDR3 runs 18 residues. The germline CDR1 and CDR2 sequences are SGHDT and YYEEEE. V lost 3 bases to trimming and J lost 3 bases; unmatched junction nucleotides: 18. CDR3 bases: TGTGCCAGCAGCTCCTCAGAGGGACAGATCCTGGGCCTCTACGAGCAGTACTTC. This sequence encodes CASSSSEGQILGLYEQYF. The complete variable domain, with remaining parts taken from reference TRBV5-6 and TRBJ2-7, reads DAGVTQSPTHLIKTRGQQVTLRCSPKSGHDTVSWYQQALGQGPQFIFQYYEEEERQRGNFPDRFSGHQFPNYSSELNVNALLLGDSALYLCASSSSEGQILGLYEQYFGPGTRLTVT.

The CDR3 DNA reads as TGCAGCGTGGGACAGGGCAATCAGCCCCAGCATTTT. It encodes CSVGQGNQPQHF. The chain carries TRBV29-1 and TRBJ1-5; 8 bases are a match to TRBD1. Germline lookup yields CDR1 SQVTM and CDR2 ANQGSEA. With 6 bases clipped from V and 2 bases from J, the junction kept 0 bases outside the gene matches. CDR3 length equals 12 residues.

The J gene is TRBJ2-7, the V gene TRBV18, with 7 bases identical to TRBD1. J was trimmed by 4 bases and V by 6 bases; bases with no gene match: 3. This CDR3 spans 12 amino acids. The V gene's germline CDR1 is KGHSH and CDR2 LQKENI. The CDR3 spells CASSRDRYEQYF. For the CDR3, the DNA is TGTGCCAGCTCCCGGGACAGATACGAGCAGTACTTC.

The V call is TRBV9, the J call TRBJ1-1; D perhaps matches TRBD1 (5 bases). Trimming shortened V by 4 bases and J by 1 base, and 8 bases separated the two germline ends. The CDR3 sequence is 13 residues long. Germline V lookup: CDR1 SGDLS, CDR2 YYNGEE. The CDR3 DNA reads TGTGCCAGCAGCCTTACAGGGAACACTGAAGCTTTCTTT. This sequence encodes CASSLTGNTEAFF.

This sequence joins TRBV3-1 (or the pseudogene TRBV3-2) and TRBJ2-7; a possible D gene is TRBD1 (6 bases). The CDR3 extends over 13 amino acids. Germline CDR1 reads LGHDT; CDR2 reads YNNKEL (reference sequence). With 4 bases removed from V and 2 bases from J, the gap between germline ends came to 9 bases. The CDR3 DNA sequence: TGTGCCAGCAGCCGGGACATCACCTACGAGCAGTACTTC. Its translation: CASSRDITYEQYF.

The chain joins TRBV7-8 to TRBJ1-1; unclear D gene. Trimming took 1 base from V and 0 from J, leaving 9 bases between them. This CDR3 has 15 residues. CDR1 and CDR2 (germline): SGHVS, FQNEAQ. DNA of the CDR3: TGTGCCAGCAGCTTAGAATCGGGGTTGAACACTGAAGCTTTCTTT. This encodes CASSLESGLNTEAFF.

V and J are TRBV5-4 and TRBJ2-5, with a weak D call TRBD1 (6 bases). The CDR3 runs to 14 residues. V lost 2 bases to trimming and J lost 2 bases, with 10 bases between them. From germline, CDR1 is SGHNT and CDR2 YYREEE (reference sequence). CDR3 loop: CASSFDRLQETQYF. In DNA, the CDR3 is TGTGCCAGCAGCTTCGACAGGTTGCAAGAGACCCAGTACTTC. Full variable domain (remainder filled in from reference TRBV5-4 and TRBJ2-5): ETGVTQSPTHLIKTRGQQVTLRCSSQSGHNTVSWYQQALGQGPQFIFQYYREEENGRGNFPPRFSGLQFPNYSSELNVNALELDDSALYLCASSFDRLQETQYFGPGTRLLVL.

V usage is TRBV28 and J usage is TRBJ2-3; possible D gene TRBD1, 5 bases. CDR3 length: 14 amino acids. Trimming cost V 8 bases and J 4 bases, with 16 bases left between them. Germline CDR1 and CDR2: MDHEN and SYDVKM. The CDR3 coding sequence is TGTGCCAGCTTACCCCCAAGGGGCGCAGATACGCAGTATTTT. It is translated as CASLPPRGADTQYF. The complete variable domain, with remaining parts taken from reference TRBV28 and TRBJ2-3, reads DVKVTQSSRYLVKRTGEKVFLECVQDMDHENMFWYRQDPGLGLRLIYFSYDVKMKEKGDIPEGYSVSREKKERFSLILESASTNQTSMYLCASLPPRGADTQYFGPGTRLTVL.

The chain has TRBV11-2 and TRBJ2-7, with D possibly being TRBD1 (5 bases). The CDR3 is 12 residues long. The germline V gene encodes CDR1 SGHAT and CDR2 FQNNGV. V was shortened by 1 base and J by 9 bases, with 10 bases between the two germline ends. The DNA for the CDR3 is TGTGCCAGCAGCTTAGTCCGGCAGGGGCAGTACTTC. Translated: CASSLVRQGQYF.